This T cell receptor beta chain was profiled in a study of T-cell reconstitution after alpha-beta-depleted transplantation in children. Unique molecular identifiers were incorporated during preparation of the TCRbeta library. TCRdb fed the PCR reads into MiXCR, producing one record per CDR3 protein. The table lists some 4,200 distinct CDR3 sequences, 15% to 20% of them singletons. This clonotype was picked up many times. V lost 1 base and J 4 bases, leaving 16 bases between the germline ends. Germline values: CDR1 SGHAT, CDR2 FQNNGV. This CDR3 has 16 amino acids. The chain links TRBV11-2 to TRBJ1-1, with D uncertain. The material was PBMCs, mostly from graft donor cells, obtained 180 days after TCRalphabeta/CD19-depleted stem cell transplant. The sequence came from a male patient aged 2-10 years who had a stem cell transplant for acute lymphoblastic leukemia, so the T cells may come from the graft donor. The CDR3 sequence is CASSLAAGANPTEAFF. CDR3 DNA sequence: TGTGCCAGCAGCTTAGCGGCAGGAGCGAACCCCACTGAAGCTTTCTTT.